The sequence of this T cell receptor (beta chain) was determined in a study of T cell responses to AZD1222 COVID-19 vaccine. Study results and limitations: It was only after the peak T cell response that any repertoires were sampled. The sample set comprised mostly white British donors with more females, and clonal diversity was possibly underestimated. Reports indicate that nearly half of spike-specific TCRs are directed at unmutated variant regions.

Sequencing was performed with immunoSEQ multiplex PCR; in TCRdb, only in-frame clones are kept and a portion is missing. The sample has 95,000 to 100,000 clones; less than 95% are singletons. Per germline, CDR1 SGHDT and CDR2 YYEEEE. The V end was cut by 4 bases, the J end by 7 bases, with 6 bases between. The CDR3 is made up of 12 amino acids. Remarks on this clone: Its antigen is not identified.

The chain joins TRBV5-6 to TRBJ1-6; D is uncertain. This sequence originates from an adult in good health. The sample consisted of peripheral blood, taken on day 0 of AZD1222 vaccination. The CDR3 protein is CASSLANSPLHF. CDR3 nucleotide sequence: TGTGCCAGCAGCCTTGCGAATTCACCCCTCCACTTT.